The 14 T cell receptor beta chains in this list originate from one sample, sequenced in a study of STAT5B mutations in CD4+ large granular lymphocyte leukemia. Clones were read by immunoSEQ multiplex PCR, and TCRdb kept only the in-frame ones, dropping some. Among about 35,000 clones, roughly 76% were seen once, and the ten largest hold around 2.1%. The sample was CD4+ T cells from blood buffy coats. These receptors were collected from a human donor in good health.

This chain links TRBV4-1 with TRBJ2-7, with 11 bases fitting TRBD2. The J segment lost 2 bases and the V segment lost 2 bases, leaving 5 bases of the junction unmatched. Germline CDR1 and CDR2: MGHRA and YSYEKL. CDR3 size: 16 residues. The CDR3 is CASSQRGTSGAYEQYF. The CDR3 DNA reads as TGCGCCAGCAGCCAAAGAGGGACTAGCGGAGCCTACGAGCAGTACTTC.

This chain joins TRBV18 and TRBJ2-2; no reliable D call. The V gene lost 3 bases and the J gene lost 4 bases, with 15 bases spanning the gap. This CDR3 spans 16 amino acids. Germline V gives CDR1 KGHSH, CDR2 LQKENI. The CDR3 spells CASSPPALDPTGELFF. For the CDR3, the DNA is TGTGCCAGCTCACCCCCTGCCTTGGATCCCACCGGGGAGCTGTTTTTT.

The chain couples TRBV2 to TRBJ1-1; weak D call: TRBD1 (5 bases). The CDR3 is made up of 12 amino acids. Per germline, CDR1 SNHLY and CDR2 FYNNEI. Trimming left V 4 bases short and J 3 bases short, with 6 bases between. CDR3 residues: CASSAGYTEAFF. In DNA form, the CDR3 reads TGTGCCAGCAGTGCAGGGTACACTGAAGCTTTCTTT.

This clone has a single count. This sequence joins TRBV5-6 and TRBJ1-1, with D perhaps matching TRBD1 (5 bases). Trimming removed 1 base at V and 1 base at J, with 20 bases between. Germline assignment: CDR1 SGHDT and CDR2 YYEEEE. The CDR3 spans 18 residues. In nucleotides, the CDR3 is TGTGCCAGCAGCTTGACGGCAGGGAGTTTTGGGAAGAACACTGAAGCTTTCTTT. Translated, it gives CASSLTAGSFGKNTEAFF.

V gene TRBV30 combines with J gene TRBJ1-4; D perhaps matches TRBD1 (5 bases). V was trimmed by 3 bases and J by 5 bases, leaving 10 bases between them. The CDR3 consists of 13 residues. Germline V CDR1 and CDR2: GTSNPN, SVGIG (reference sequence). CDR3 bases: TGTGCCTGGAGCGGGGGGGTAAATGAAAAACTGTTTTTT. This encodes CAWSGGVNEKLFF.

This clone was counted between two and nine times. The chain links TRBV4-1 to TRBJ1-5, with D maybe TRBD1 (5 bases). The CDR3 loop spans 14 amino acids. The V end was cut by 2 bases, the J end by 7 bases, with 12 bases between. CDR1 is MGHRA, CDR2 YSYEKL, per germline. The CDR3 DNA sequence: TGCGCCAGCAGCCAAACCAGGGATCCCCAGCCCCAGCATTTT. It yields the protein CASSQTRDPQPQHF.

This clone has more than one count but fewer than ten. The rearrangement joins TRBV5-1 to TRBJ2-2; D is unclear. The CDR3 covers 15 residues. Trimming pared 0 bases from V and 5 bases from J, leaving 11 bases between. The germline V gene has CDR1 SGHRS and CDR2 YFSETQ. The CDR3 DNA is TGCGCCAGCAGCTTGGCCCCGCCCGGGACCGGGGAGCTGTTTTTT. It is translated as CASSLAPPGTGELFF. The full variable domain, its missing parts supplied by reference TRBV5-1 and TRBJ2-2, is KAGVTQTPRYLIKTRGQQVTLSCSPISGHRSVSWYQQTPGQGLQFLFEYFSETQRNKGNFPGRFSGRQFSNSRSEMNVSTLELGDSALYLCASSLAPPGTGELFFGEGSRLTVL.

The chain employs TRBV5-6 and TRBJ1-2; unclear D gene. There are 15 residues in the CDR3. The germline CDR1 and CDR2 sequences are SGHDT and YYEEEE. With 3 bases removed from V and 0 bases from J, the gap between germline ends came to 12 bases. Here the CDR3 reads CASSSSRGANYGYTF. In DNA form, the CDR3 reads TGTGCCAGCAGCTCCTCCCGTGGGGCTAACTATGGCTACACCTTC.

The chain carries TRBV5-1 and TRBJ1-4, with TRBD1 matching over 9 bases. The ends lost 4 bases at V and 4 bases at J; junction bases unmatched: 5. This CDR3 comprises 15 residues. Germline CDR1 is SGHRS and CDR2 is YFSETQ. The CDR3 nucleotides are TGCGCCAGCAGCCTCCGGGACAGGGTTAATGAAAAACTGTTTTTT. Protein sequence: CASSLRDRVNEKLFF.

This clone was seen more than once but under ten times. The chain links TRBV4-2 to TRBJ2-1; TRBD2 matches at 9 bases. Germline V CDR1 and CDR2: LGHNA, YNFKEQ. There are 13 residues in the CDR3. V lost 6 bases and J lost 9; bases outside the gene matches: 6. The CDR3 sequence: CASSRTSAGEQFF. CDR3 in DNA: TGTGCCAGCAGTCGGACTAGCGCGGGTGAGCAGTTCTTC.

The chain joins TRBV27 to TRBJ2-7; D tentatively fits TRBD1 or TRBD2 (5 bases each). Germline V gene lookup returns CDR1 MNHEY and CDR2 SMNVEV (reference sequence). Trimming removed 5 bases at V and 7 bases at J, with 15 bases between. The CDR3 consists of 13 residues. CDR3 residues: CASSPTVPGEQYF. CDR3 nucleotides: TGTGCCAGCAGTCCGACAGTGCCGGGAGAGCAGTACTTC.

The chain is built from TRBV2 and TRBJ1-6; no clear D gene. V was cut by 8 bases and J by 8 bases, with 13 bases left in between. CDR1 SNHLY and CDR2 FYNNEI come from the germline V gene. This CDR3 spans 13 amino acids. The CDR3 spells CASLGGVDSPLHF. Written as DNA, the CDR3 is TGTGCCAGCCTAGGAGGTGTGGATTCACCCCTCCACTTT.

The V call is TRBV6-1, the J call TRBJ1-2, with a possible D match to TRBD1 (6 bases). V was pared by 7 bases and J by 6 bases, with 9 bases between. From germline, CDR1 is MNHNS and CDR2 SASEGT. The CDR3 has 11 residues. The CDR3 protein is CASTPGDGYTF. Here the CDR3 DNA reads TGTGCCAGCACCCCAGGGGATGGCTACACCTTC.

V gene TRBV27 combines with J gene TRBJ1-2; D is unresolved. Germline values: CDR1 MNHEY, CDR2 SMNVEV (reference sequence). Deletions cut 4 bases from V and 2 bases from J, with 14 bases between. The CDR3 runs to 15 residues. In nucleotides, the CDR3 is TGTGCCAGCAGTTCCCGGACGGGCGGGAACTATGGCTACACCTTC. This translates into CASSSRTGGNYGYTF.